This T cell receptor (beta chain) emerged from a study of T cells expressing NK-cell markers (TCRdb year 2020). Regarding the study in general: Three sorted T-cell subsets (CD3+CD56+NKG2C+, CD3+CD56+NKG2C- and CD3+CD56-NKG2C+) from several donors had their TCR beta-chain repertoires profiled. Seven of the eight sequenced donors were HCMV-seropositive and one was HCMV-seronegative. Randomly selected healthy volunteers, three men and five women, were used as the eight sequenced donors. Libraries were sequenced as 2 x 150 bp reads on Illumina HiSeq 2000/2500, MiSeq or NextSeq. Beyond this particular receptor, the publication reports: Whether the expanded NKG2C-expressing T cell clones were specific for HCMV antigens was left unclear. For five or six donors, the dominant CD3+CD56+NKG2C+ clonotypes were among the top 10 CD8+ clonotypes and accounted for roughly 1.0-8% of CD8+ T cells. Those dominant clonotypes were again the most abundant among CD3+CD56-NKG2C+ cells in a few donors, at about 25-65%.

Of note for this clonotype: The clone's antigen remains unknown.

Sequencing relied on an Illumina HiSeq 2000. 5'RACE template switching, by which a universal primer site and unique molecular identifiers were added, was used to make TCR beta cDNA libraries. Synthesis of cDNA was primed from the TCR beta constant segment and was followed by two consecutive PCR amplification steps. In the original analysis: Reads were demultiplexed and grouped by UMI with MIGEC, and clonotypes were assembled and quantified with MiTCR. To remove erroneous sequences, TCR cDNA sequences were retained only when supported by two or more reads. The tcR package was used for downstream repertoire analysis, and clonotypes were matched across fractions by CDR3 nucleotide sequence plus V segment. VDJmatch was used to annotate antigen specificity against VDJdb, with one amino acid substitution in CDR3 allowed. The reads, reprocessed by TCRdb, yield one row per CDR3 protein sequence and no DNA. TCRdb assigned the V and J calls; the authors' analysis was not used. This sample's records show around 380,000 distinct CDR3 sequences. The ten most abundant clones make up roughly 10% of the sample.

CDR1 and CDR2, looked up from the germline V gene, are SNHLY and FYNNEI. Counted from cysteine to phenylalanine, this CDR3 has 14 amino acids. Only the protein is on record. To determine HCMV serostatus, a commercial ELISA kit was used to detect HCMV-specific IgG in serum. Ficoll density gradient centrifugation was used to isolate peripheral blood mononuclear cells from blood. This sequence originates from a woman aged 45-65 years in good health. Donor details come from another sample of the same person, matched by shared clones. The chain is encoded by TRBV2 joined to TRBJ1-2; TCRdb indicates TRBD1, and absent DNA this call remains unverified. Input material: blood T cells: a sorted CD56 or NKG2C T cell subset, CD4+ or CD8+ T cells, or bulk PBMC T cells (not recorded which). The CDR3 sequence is CASRVSRGDYGYTF.